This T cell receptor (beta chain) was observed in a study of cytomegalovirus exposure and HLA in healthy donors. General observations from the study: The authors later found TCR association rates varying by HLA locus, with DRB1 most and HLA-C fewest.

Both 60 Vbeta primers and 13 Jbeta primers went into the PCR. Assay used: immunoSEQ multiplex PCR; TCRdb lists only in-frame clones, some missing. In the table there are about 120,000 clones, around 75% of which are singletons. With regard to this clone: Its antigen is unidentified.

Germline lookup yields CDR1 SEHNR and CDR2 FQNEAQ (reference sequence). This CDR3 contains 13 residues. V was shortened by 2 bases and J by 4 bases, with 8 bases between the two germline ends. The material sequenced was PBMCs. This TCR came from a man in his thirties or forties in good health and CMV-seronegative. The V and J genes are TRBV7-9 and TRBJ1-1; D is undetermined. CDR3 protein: CASSLWEGTEAFF. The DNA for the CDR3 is TGTGCCAGCAGCTTATGGGAGGGCACTGAAGCTTTCTTT.